These 20 T cell receptor beta chains originate from one sample sequenced in a study of T cells in Graves' hyperthyroidism and ophthalmopathy. Amplification yielded TCR beta CDR3 regions, with RNA transcripts as the source. TCR CDR3 underwent first-round RT-PCR with the HTBI primer set. TCRdb reanalysed the multiplex PCR reads using MiXCR and keeps one entry per CDR3 protein. The data show approximately 630,000 distinct CDR3 sequences, about 17% seen once. The specimen was blood. The receptors come from a woman aged 25 to 39 with Graves' hyperthyroidism.

This clonotype was seen many times. The chain is built from TRBV5-1 and TRBJ2-2, with 8 bases matching TRBD1. CDR1 SGHRS and CDR2 YFSETQ come from the germline V gene. J lost 3 bases, V lost 1 base, and 5 bases had no gene match. The CDR3 has 16 amino acids. CDR3 sequence: CASSLSWTGYTGELFF. The DNA of the CDR3 is TGCGCCAGCAGCTTGTCCTGGACAGGGTACACCGGGGAGCTGTTTTTT.

This clonotype was seen ten or more times. This chain joins TRBV28 and TRBJ2-7; no clear D gene. This CDR3 spans 13 amino acids. V was pared by 3 bases and J by 7 bases, with 13 bases between. Germline-derived CDR1 and CDR2 are MDHEN and SYDVKM. The CDR3: CASSLFPTGEQYF. DNA of the CDR3: TGTGCCAGCAGTTTGTTCCCCACTGGGGAGCAGTACTTC.

This clonotype was picked up many times. The chain is built from TRBV20-1 and TRBJ2-7; TRBD2 might be the D (5 bases). Trimming cost V 2 bases and J 3 bases, with 11 bases left between them. Germline V lookup: CDR1 DFQATT, CDR2 SNEGSKA (reference sequence). This CDR3 contains 13 residues. The CDR3 DNA is TGCAGTGCTAGACTAGCTTATAACTACGAGCAGTACTTC. Its protein is CSARLAYNYEQYF.

At least ten counts were recorded for this clonotype. This chain uses TRBV24-1 with TRBJ2-7; TRBD1 matches 7 bases. From germline, CDR1 is KGHDR and CDR2 SFDVKD. V lost 4 bases and J lost 6; bases outside the gene matches: 2. This CDR3 contains 12 residues. The CDR3 nucleotides read TGTGCCACCAGTGACCACAGGGGCGAGCAGTACTTC. It specifies CATSDHRGEQYF.

This clonotype was seen many times. The genes are TRBV7-9 and TRBJ1-4; D gene uncertain. V was pared by 5 bases and J by 3 bases, with 13 bases between. CDR3 size: 15 residues. Per germline, CDR1 SEHNR and CDR2 FQNEAQ (reference sequence). CDR3 amino acids: CASSLDPSANEKLFF. Here the CDR3 DNA reads TGTGCCAGCAGCCTAGACCCCTCGGCTAATGAAAAACTGTTTTTT.

This clonotype was seen a few times. At one of its ends the junction is not consistent with the germline gene, which may arise from a read error. The V and J genes are TRBV24-1 and TRBJ2-2; D is unresolved. The CDR3 extends over 12 amino acids. The germline gives CDR1 KGHDR, CDR2 SFDVKD. Here the CDR3 reads CTTSDLGGELFF. The DNA of the CDR3 is TGTACCACCAGTGATTTGGGGGGGGAGCTGTTTTTT.

The CDR3 DNA sequence: TGTGCCAGCAGTCTCCAAATTGGGGCAGGTAGCCCCCTCCACTTT. This gives the protein CASSLQIGAGSPLHF. V usage is TRBV28 and J usage is TRBJ1-6; a possible D gene is TRBD1 (5 bases). V gave up 5 bases and J gave up 13 bases, with 21 bases separating them. Per the germline V gene, CDR1 is MDHEN and CDR2 is SYDVKM. The CDR3 sequence is 15 residues long. Drawing the rest from reference TRBV28 and TRBJ1-6, the complete variable domain is DVKVTQSSRYLVKRTGEKVFLECVQDMDHENMFWYRQDPGLGLRLIYFSYDVKMKEKGDIPEGYSVSREKKERFSLILESASTNQTSMYLCASSLQIGAGSPLHFGNGTRLTVT.

In this sample, this clonotype turned up a few times. The V gene is TRBV29-1, the J gene TRBJ2-2; 10 bases line up with TRBD1. V lost 8 bases and J lost 6; bases outside the gene matches: 6. This CDR3 is built from 13 residues. Germline CDR1 and CDR2: SQVTM and ANQGSEA. CDR3 region: CSIAGTGAGELFF. The CDR3 bases are TGCAGCATTGCCGGGACAGGGGCCGGGGAGCTGTTTTTT.

This clonotype occurred many times. The rearrangement links TRBV2 to TRBJ2-5; D may be TRBD2 (6 bases). CDR3 length: 13 residues. From germline, CDR1 is SNHLY and CDR2 FYNNEI. Between the trimmed V and J ends, which lost 4 bases and 5 bases, there was a span of 11 bases. CDR3 amino acids: CASSAVAGETQYF. DNA of the CDR3: TGTGCCAGCAGTGCCGTGGCGGGGGAGACCCAGTACTTC.

This clonotype was counted ten times or more. The rearrangement uses TRBV7-9 and TRBJ1-2; D uncertain. Deletions cut 2 bases from V and 3 bases from J, with 4 bases between. Germline V gene data show CDR1 as SEHNR and CDR2 as FQNEAQ (reference sequence). The CDR3 spans 12 residues. The CDR3 coding sequence is TGTGCCAGCAGCTTACCGGACTATGGCTACACCTTC. This encodes CASSLPDYGYTF.

The rearrangement links TRBV9 to TRBJ2-3; the match to TRBD2 covers 11 bases. The CDR3 length is 17 residues. V shed 3 bases, J shed 3 bases, and the junction held 9 bases outside the gene matches. CDR1 and CDR2 from the germline V gene are SGDLS and YYNGEE. In DNA form, the CDR3 reads TGTGCCAGCAGCGCCCCCCCGACTAGCGGGAATACAGATACGCAGTATTTT. Its translation: CASSAPPTSGNTDTQYF.

The table lists this clonotype with many counts. The rearrangement uses TRBV20-1 and TRBJ2-2, with D maybe TRBD1 (5 bases). Trimming left V 3 bases short and J 3 bases short, with 20 bases between. The CDR3 extends over 17 amino acids. Germline V gene data show CDR1 as DFQATT and CDR2 as SNEGSKA (reference sequence). CDR3 region: CSARIGHLQGYTGELFF. In DNA form, the CDR3 reads TGCAGTGCTAGGATTGGGCACCTTCAGGGATACACCGGGGAGCTGTTTTTT.

This chain links TRBV20-1 with TRBJ2-7, with 10 bases lining up with TRBD1. The V gene end was trimmed by 6 bases and the J gene end by 3 bases; junction bases not matched to a gene: 17. CDR1 is DFQATT and CDR2 is SNEGSKA in the germline V gene (reference sequence). The length of the CDR3 is 17 residues. CDR3: CSAEPVSGTGVYYEQYF. CDR3 DNA: TGCAGTGCCGAACCGGTCTCCGGGACAGGGGTTTACTACGAGCAGTACTTC.

This clonotype was counted ten times or more. The gene calls are TRBV6-1 and TRBJ2-7, with a possible D match to TRBD2 (5 bases). CDR3 size: 13 residues. Deletions cut 6 bases from V and 4 bases from J, with 13 bases between. CDR1 MNHNS and CDR2 SASEGT come from the germline V gene. CDR3 coding DNA: TGTGCCAGCAGAGACTATTCACGGTACGAGCAGTACTTC. It translates to CASRDYSRYEQYF.

This clonotype was detected many times. The J gene is TRBJ1-6, the V gene TRBV11-2; a possible D gene is TRBD1 (5 bases). The CDR3 extends over 15 amino acids. The V end was cut by 0 bases, the J end by 9 bases, with 12 bases between. Germline V gene lookup returns CDR1 SGHAT and CDR2 FQNNGV. The CDR3 is CASSLDGTWASPLHF. In nucleotides, the CDR3 is TGTGCCAGCAGCTTAGACGGGACTTGGGCTTCACCCCTCCACTTT.

The sample holds many counts of this clonotype. The chain combines TRBV3-1 with TRBJ2-7, with D maybe TRBD1 (6 bases). The CDR3 runs 14 residues. Germline lookup yields CDR1 LGHDT and CDR2 YNNKEL (reference sequence). V was pared by 4 bases and J by 0 bases, with 10 bases between. CDR3 nucleotide sequence: TGTGCCAGCAGCCGCGCAGGGGACTCCTACGAGCAGTACTTC. Amino acid sequence: CASSRAGDSYEQYF.

This clonotype occurred a few times. The genes are TRBV18 and TRBJ2-5; TRBD2 matches at 8 bases. CDR3 length: 14 residues. The trim removed 0 bases at V and 13 bases at J, leaving 10 bases unmatched. Germline CDR1 KGHSH, CDR2 LQKENI. DNA of the CDR3: TGTGCCAGCTCACCACCGCGGGGGGAATATCGGTTGTACTTC. It encodes CASSPPRGEYRLYF. The full variable domain, in which reference TRBV18 and TRBJ2-5 provide the parts outside the CDR3, is NAGVMQNPRHLVRRRGQEARLRCSPMKGHSHVYWYRQLPEEGLKFMVYLQKENIIDESGMPKERFSAEFPKEGPSILRIQQVVRGDSAAYFCASSPPRGEYRLYFGPGTRLLVL.

The V and J genes are TRBV5-1 and TRBJ2-3, with D tentatively TRBD2 (6 bases). The CDR3 runs 15 residues. V was pared by 0 bases and J by 9 bases, with 17 bases between. Germline CDR1 and CDR2: SGHRS and YFSETQ. In DNA form, the CDR3 reads TGCGCCAGCAGCTTGGCCGGGGGTAGCGAGGGAACGCAGTATTTT. Its translation: CASSLAGGSEGTQYF.

CDR3 in DNA: TGTGCCAGCAGCATCCTAGCGGGCGGGGAGCAGTTCTTC. It specifies CASSILAGGEQFF. The chain has TRBV7-3 and TRBJ2-1, with 8 bases that match TRBD2. Germline lookup yields CDR1 SGHTA and CDR2 FQGTGA. CDR3 size: 13 residues. The V segment lost 5 bases and the J segment 10 bases; nucleotides outside the gene matches: 7. Together with reference TRBV7-3 and TRBJ2-1, the CDR3 gives the full variable domain: GAGVSQTPSNKVTEKGKYVELRCDPISGHTALYWYRQSLGQGPEFLIYFQGTGAADDSGLPNDRFFAVRPEGSVSTLKIQRTERGDSAVYLCASSILAGGEQFFGPGTRLTVL.

This clonotype showed up just a few times. J is TRBJ2-3 and V is TRBV10-3; 7 bases are a match to TRBD1. V shed 6 bases, J shed 1 base, and the junction held 4 bases outside the gene matches. The germline gives CDR1 ENHRY, CDR2 SYGVKD. This CDR3 has 14 amino acids. CDR3 in DNA: TGTGCCATCAGGCCCGACAGGGGCACAGATACGCAGTATTTT. Amino acids: CAIRPDRGTDTQYF.